Following are 30 T cell receptor beta chains from one sample sequenced in a study of T cell responses to AZD1222 COVID-19 vaccine. Sequenced by immunoSEQ multiplex PCR; TCRdb stores in-frame clones only, minus some. Among about 80,000 clones listed, around 90% were seen once. The starting material was peripheral blood, obtained 28 days after the second AZD1222 dose. Receptors were obtained from an adult who received the AZD1222 COVID-19 vaccine.

In its sample, this clone was seen once. The chain uses TRBV5-4 and TRBJ2-5, with D tentatively TRBD2 (6 bases). The CDR3 spans 13 residues. Germline V gives CDR1 SGHNT, CDR2 YYREEE (reference sequence). Between the trimmed V and J ends, which lost 4 bases and 8 bases, there was a span of 15 bases. CDR3 sequence (DNA): TGTGCCAGCAGCCCGGCGGGGATGGGAACCCAGTACTTC. It specifies CASSPAGMGTQYF.

The chain has TRBV19 and TRBJ2-1; TRBD2 agrees at 7 bases. The CDR3 length is 17 residues. Germline V lookup: CDR1 LNHDA, CDR2 SQIVND (reference sequence). J lost 8 bases, V lost 7 bases, and 20 bases had no gene match. The CDR3 reads CASTPGEGRTLTDEQFF. The CDR3 nucleotides are TGTGCCAGTACCCCGGGGGAGGGTAGGACCCTTACTGATGAGCAGTTCTTC.

The rearrangement uses TRBV7-8 and TRBJ2-2, with 12 nucleotides matching TRBD2. V shed 2 bases and J 4 bases; nucleotides not matched to a gene: 8. CDR3 size: 18 residues. The germline CDR1 and CDR2 sequences are SGHVS and FQNEAQ. The CDR3 nucleotides are TGTGCCAGCAGCTTAACCCTAGCGGGAGGGCCGGGCACCGGGGAGCTGTTTTTT. Its translation: CASSLTLAGGPGTGELFF.

The gene calls are TRBV7-8 and TRBJ2-1; 7 bases align to TRBD1. CDR1 and CDR2 (germline): SGHVS, FQNEAQ. Trimming took 4 bases from V and 6 from J; bases not matched to a gene: 6. The CDR3 runs to 14 residues. For the CDR3, the DNA is TGTGCCAGCAGCTACCGGGACAGTCTCAATGAGCAGTTCTTC. This codes for CASSYRDSLNEQFF.

This CDR3 is CASSLVSGRNSYEQYF. For the CDR3, the DNA is TGTGCCAGCAGCTTAGTTAGCGGACGGAACTCCTACGAGCAGTACTTC. V usage is TRBV11-2 and J usage is TRBJ2-7; D may be TRBD2 (6 bases). Germline CDR1 reads SGHAT; CDR2 reads FQNNGV. The V end was cut by 1 base, the J end by 0 bases, with 13 bases between. This CDR3 contains 16 residues.

The rearrangement links TRBV28 to TRBJ2-4; D gene ambiguous. The CDR3 spans 12 residues. V was pared by 6 bases and J by 6 bases, with 9 bases between. Germline loops: CDR1 MDHEN, CDR2 SYDVKM. CDR3 DNA sequence: TGTGCCAGCAGCCGCCTCCTAAACATTCAGTACTTC. Encoded protein: CASSRLLNIQYF.

The CDR3 DNA sequence: TGTGCCAGCAGCTCTCCCGGGACCCACACAGATACGCAGTATTTT. Amino acids: CASSSPGTHTDTQYF. This chain joins TRBV5-5 and TRBJ2-3; D might be TRBD1 or TRBD2, each matching 5 bases. Germline values: CDR1 SGHKS, CDR2 YYEKEE (reference sequence). V dropped 3 bases and J dropped 2 bases, with 13 bases sitting between them. CDR3 length: 15 amino acids.

The chain carries TRBV14 and TRBJ1-2; the match to TRBD1 covers 7 bases. With 3 bases clipped from V and 4 bases from J, the junction kept 2 bases outside the gene matches. The CDR3 totals 13 residues. From germline, CDR1 is SGHDN and CDR2 FVKESK. CDR3 loop: CASSQGQTYGYTF. Written as DNA, the CDR3 is TGTGCCAGCAGCCAGGGACAGACCTATGGCTACACCTTC. The full variable domain, with the rest looked up from reference TRBV14 and TRBJ1-2, is EAGVTQFPSHSVIEKGQTVTLRCDPISGHDNLYWYRRVMGKEIKFLLHFVKESKQDESGMPNNRFLAERTGGTYSTLKVQPAELEDSGVYFCASSQGQTYGYTFGSGTRLTVV.

This sequence joins TRBV2 and TRBJ2-6, with 9 bases matching TRBD2. This CDR3 has 18 residues. Germline V lookup: CDR1 SNHLY, CDR2 FYNNEI. V dropped 8 bases and J dropped 2; count of bases not matched to a gene: 13. CDR3 loop: CASGGPSGIWAGANVLTF. The CDR3 DNA is TGTGCCAGCGGAGGGCCTAGCGGGATTTGGGCTGGGGCCAACGTCCTGACTTTC.

This chain joins TRBV27 and TRBJ1-5; a weak D match, TRBD1 (6 bases). This CDR3 region has 14 residues. Looked up from germline, CDR1 is MNHEY and CDR2 is SMNVEV (reference sequence). V was clipped by 5 bases and J by 4 bases, with 12 bases between them. The CDR3 sequence: CASSPGQRNQPQHF. Written as DNA, the CDR3 is TGTGCCAGCAGTCCCGGACAGCGGAATCAGCCCCAGCATTTT.

This chain's CDR3 is CASSRQGGPAYEQYF. The CDR3 coding sequence is TGTGCCAGCAGCCGCCAGGGAGGTCCGGCCTACGAGCAGTACTTC. The V gene is TRBV7-9, the J gene TRBJ2-7; weak D call: TRBD2 (6 bases). This CDR3 is built from 15 residues. V was shortened by 5 bases and J by 2 bases, with 16 bases between the two germline ends. Germline CDR1 reads SEHNR; CDR2 reads FQNEAQ (reference sequence).

The J gene is TRBJ2-7, the V gene TRBV28, with 13 bases aligning to TRBD2. The CDR3 is 16 amino acids. CDR1 is MDHEN, CDR2 SYDVKM, per germline. V lost 5 bases to trimming and J lost 4 bases; unmatched junction nucleotides: 8. CDR3 coding DNA: TGTGCCAGCAGTCCCACCGGGACTAGCGGGGTGTACGAGCAGTACTTC. This encodes CASSPTGTSGVYEQYF.

V usage is TRBV7-7 and J usage is TRBJ1-3; D unclear. CDR1 and CDR2 (germline): SSHAT, FNYEAQ (reference sequence). V shed 1 base and J shed 4 bases, with 11 bases lying between them. This CDR3 has 15 amino acids. The CDR3 nucleotides are TGTGCCAGCAGCTTAGGAACGAACCCGGGAAACACCATATATTTT. Residues: CASSLGTNPGNTIYF.

The chain employs TRBV28 and TRBJ2-1; 7 bases line up with TRBD2. The CDR3 contains 15 residues. Germline lookup yields CDR1 MDHEN and CDR2 SYDVKM. Unmatched junction bases numbered 6, after V lost 4 bases and J lost 3 bases. CDR3 region: CASSSLAGDYNEQFF. The CDR3 nucleotides read TGTGCCAGCAGTTCCTTAGCGGGCGACTACAATGAGCAGTTCTTC. Using reference TRBV28 and TRBJ2-1 for the parts outside the CDR3, the full variable domain is DVKVTQSSRYLVKRTGEKVFLECVQDMDHENMFWYRQDPGLGLRLIYFSYDVKMKEKGDIPEGYSVSREKKERFSLILESASTNQTSMYLCASSSLAGDYNEQFFGPGTRLTVL.

The genes are TRBV3-1 (or the pseudogene TRBV3-2) and TRBJ1-4; no firm D call. There are 14 residues in the CDR3. V was cut by 0 bases and J by 3 bases, with 5 bases left in between. Germline-derived CDR1 and CDR2 are LGHDT and YNNKEL (reference sequence). For the CDR3, the DNA is TGTGCCAGCAGCCAAGAGATTCCTAATGAAAAACTGTTTTTT. Residues: CASSQEIPNEKLFF.

The V gene is TRBV2, the J gene TRBJ1-5; 11 bases are shared with TRBD1. V lost 6 bases, J lost 7 bases, and 5 bases stayed unmatched. CDR1 SNHLY and CDR2 FYNNEI come from the germline V gene. The CDR3 runs to 14 residues. For the CDR3, the DNA is TGTGCCAGCAGCCCCGGGACAGGGGGACAGCCCCAGCATTTT. Its translation is CASSPGTGGQPQHF.

This clone was recorded a few times. The chain joins TRBV19 to TRBJ1-5; TRBD1 aligns across 8 bases. V dropped 5 bases and J dropped 2; count of bases not matched to a gene: 8. Per germline, CDR1 LNHDA and CDR2 SQIVND (reference sequence). The CDR3 totals 16 residues. CDR3 in DNA: TGTGCCAGTAGTCAGGGAGTGGACAGGGGCAATCAGCCCCAGCATTTT. This translates into CASSQGVDRGNQPQHF. Based on the CDR3 plus reference TRBV19 and TRBJ1-5, the full variable domain is DGGITQSPKYLFRKEGQNVTLSCEQNLNHDAMYWYRQDPGQGLRLIYYSQIVNDFQKGDIAEGYSVSREKKESFPLTVTSAQKNPTAFYLCASSQGVDRGNQPQHFGDGTRLSIL.

As concerns this clone: The sample has other DNA sequences that encode this CDR3 too. The chain carries TRBV4-2 and TRBJ2-2; D is unresolved. CDR1 LGHNA and CDR2 YNFKEQ come from the germline V gene. This CDR3 is built from 12 residues. Trimming took 1 base from V and 5 from J, leaving 2 bases between them. CDR3 region: CASSQVTGELFF. In DNA form, the CDR3 reads TGTGCCAGCAGCCAAGTGACCGGGGAGCTGTTTTTT.

V gene TRBV30 combines with J gene TRBJ2-7; D gene unclear. The germline CDR1 and CDR2 sequences are GTSNPN and SVGIG (reference sequence). CDR3 length: 12 amino acids. Trimming took off 5 bases at V and 6 bases at J, with 14 bases between the two ends. CDR3 residues: CAWDASGPEQYF. Here the CDR3 DNA reads TGTGCCTGGGATGCGAGTGGGCCCGAGCAGTACTTC.

The V call is TRBV3-1 (or the pseudogene TRBV3-2), the J call TRBJ2-5; the D call may be TRBD1 or TRBD2 (5 bases each). The CDR3 runs 13 residues. CDR1 and CDR2 from the germline V gene are LGHDT and YNNKEL (reference sequence). Trimming cost V 5 bases and J 9 bases, with 16 bases left between them. The CDR3 here is CASSTGTEVAQYF. CDR3 nucleotides: TGTGCCAGCAGCACCGGGACGGAAGTGGCCCAGTACTTC.

The chain couples TRBV7-9 to TRBJ2-7, with 7 bases matching TRBD2. Trimming at V came to 5 bases and at J to 2 bases, leaving 3 bases not matched to a gene. The CDR3 has 13 residues. Germline lookup yields CDR1 SEHNR and CDR2 FQNEAQ (reference sequence). In DNA form, the CDR3 reads TGTGCCAGCAGCCCGACTAGCACCTACGAGCAGTACTTC. Translation gives CASSPTSTYEQYF.

The V gene is TRBV13, the J gene TRBJ1-2; 12 bases line up with TRBD1. Unmatched junction bases numbered 5, after V lost 5 bases and J lost 7 bases. The length of the CDR3 is 14 residues. The germline gives CDR1 PRHDT, CDR2 FYEKMQ (reference sequence). This CDR3 reads CASSPGQGARGYTF. The CDR3 nucleotides are TGTGCCAGCAGCCCGGGACAGGGGGCGCGTGGCTACACCTTC.

This chain joins TRBV19 and TRBJ2-1; 9 bases fit TRBD2. Trimming cost V 3 bases and J 7 bases; bases outside gene matches: 7. CDR1 and CDR2 (germline): LNHDA, SQIVND (reference sequence). The CDR3 is 15 amino acids. DNA of the CDR3: TGTGCCAGTAGTATCCTTGCGGGAGGGCCGAATGAGCAGTTCTTC. This codes for CASSILAGGPNEQFF.

Only one count was recorded for this clone. V gene TRBV5-4 combines with J gene TRBJ2-7, with TRBD2 matching 14 bases. CDR3 size: 17 residues. Germline V lookup: CDR1 SGHNT, CDR2 YYREEE (reference sequence). V lost 3 bases and J lost 2; bases outside the gene matches: 7. CDR3 DNA sequence: TGTGCCAGCAGCTACGGGACTAGCGGGGGCCGTCCCTACGAGCAGTACTTC. Amino acids: CASSYGTSGGRPYEQYF.

The rearrangement joins TRBV7-3 to TRBJ2-2; 10 nucleotides agree with TRBD2. Per the germline V gene, CDR1 is SGHTA and CDR2 is FQGTGA. CDR3 size: 18 residues. Germline trimming cut 5 bases from V and 0 bases from J; bases unmatched to any gene: 9. DNA for the CDR3: TGTGCCAGCAGCCTGACCGGGACTAGCGCCGCGAACACCGGGGAGCTGTTTTTT. Translated, it gives CASSLTGTSAANTGELFF. Filled out from reference TRBV7-3 and TRBJ2-2, the complete variable domain reads GAGVSQTPSNKVTEKGKYVELRCDPISGHTALYWYRQSLGQGPEFLIYFQGTGAADDSGLPNDRFFAVRPEGSVSTLKIQRTERGDSAVYLCASSLTGTSAANTGELFFGEGSRLTVL.

The V call is TRBV4-1, the J call TRBJ2-5; no definite D call. Trimming removed 4 bases from V and 0 bases from J, with 9 bases in between. The length of the CDR3 is 14 residues. Germline V CDR1 and CDR2: MGHRA, YSYEKL. The CDR3 loop is CASSLHYYQETQYF. For the CDR3, the DNA is TGCGCCAGCAGCCTCCATTACTACCAAGAGACCCAGTACTTC.

This chain joins TRBV3-1 (or the pseudogene TRBV3-2) and TRBJ1-3; 8 nucleotides line up with TRBD1. CDR1 is LGHDT and CDR2 is YNNKEL in the germline V gene (reference sequence). After removal of 1 base from V and 4 bases from J, the junction contained 0 bases not matched to a gene. CDR3 length: 14 residues. CDR3 bases: TGTGCCAGCAGCCAAGGACAGGGGGGAAACACCATATATTTT. Its translation: CASSQGQGGNTIYF.

This clone was found once. V and J are TRBV7-9 and TRBJ1-1, with D unresolved. Trimming stripped 1 base from V and 0 bases from J, with 6 bases between. This CDR3 is 14 amino acids long. CDR1 is SEHNR, CDR2 FQNEAQ, per germline (reference sequence). In nucleotides, the CDR3 is TGTGCCAGCAGCTTAGGGCACCTGAACACTGAAGCTTTCTTT. Residues: CASSLGHLNTEAFF.

This sequence joins TRBV4-2 and TRBJ2-1; 9 nucleotides line up with TRBD2. V trimming: 4 bases; J trimming: 4 bases; junction bases outside the gene matches: 14. CDR3 length equals 18 residues. Germline values: CDR1 LGHNA, CDR2 YNFKEQ. This CDR3 is CASSPFQSRTSDYNEQFF. Here the CDR3 DNA reads TGTGCCAGCAGCCCATTCCAGTCCAGGACTAGCGATTACAATGAGCAGTTCTTC.

This chain connects TRBV19 to TRBJ2-5; D is perhaps TRBD2 (7 bases). The CDR3 runs to 13 residues. Germline CDR1 LNHDA, CDR2 SQIVND (reference sequence). Deletions cut 7 bases from V and 5 bases from J, with 14 bases between. CDR3 nucleotide sequence: TGTGCCAGTAATCAACAGGGAGGGGAGACCCAGTACTTC. Translated: CASNQQGGETQYF.